Listed here is a single T cell receptor beta chain. This CDR3 spans 19 amino acids. The data are from a study of CXCR3-negative and CXCR3-positive naive CD8 T cells. UMI-labeled 5' RACE yielded the TRB cDNA libraries. TCRdb derives one entry per CDR3 protein from the 5' RACE reads, leaving out DNA. In total, the table holds about 130,000 distinct CDR3 sequences. The chain combines TRBV21-1 with TRBJ2-7; checking the TCRdb D call of TRBD2 is not possible without DNA. TRBV21-1 is recorded as a pseudogene. Sequenced input: naive CXCR3- CD8+ T cells from blood. As to subset: CD45RO-CCR7+CD27+CD95- naive CD8+ T cells lacking CXCR3 (TNR3-). This receptor was identified in a human donor in good health. Some clones in this sample may be carry-over from other donors' samples. CDR3 amino acids: CAISKQSEEGQKTSYEQYF.